This T cell receptor (beta chain) was recovered during a study of vaccination and CD4 T cells after COVID-19. The wider study: Under 10 convalescent cases were mild and one was severe, and all had been SARS-CoV-2 positive by nasal swab PCR. Overlapping peptides of the spike proteins of SARS-CoV-2, HCoV-NL63, HCoV-OC43 and HCoV-229E were used for cell stimulation.

The germline V and J ends were trimmed by 1 base and 8 bases, with 8 bases remaining between them. The CDR3 has 12 residues. The germline V gene has CDR1 MNHEY and CDR2 SVGAGI. Once obtained from cultured CD4+ T cells, the DNA was sequenced using the Oncomine TCR Beta short-read assay. TCRdb fed the PCR reads into MiXCR, producing one record per CDR3 protein. The sample shows about 20,000 distinct CDR3 sequences, approximately 48% of them seen only once. This clonotype was seen only a few times. Its antigen is as yet unknown. Treatment reported: 10-day PBMC culture with coronavirus spike peptide pools or control peptides (ViraFEST assay).

This chain links TRBV6-5 with TRBJ1-2; a weak D match, TRBD1 (6 bases). The specimen comprised CD4+ T cells from blood, cultured in vitro, sampled after SARS-CoV-2 vaccination. The sequence came from a human donor who had recovered from COVID-19. The CDR3 DNA is TGTGCCAGCAGTTACTTGGGGGGCGGCTACACCTTC. It translates to CASSYLGGGYTF.